The present entry profiles one T cell receptor (beta chain) with its context. What it recognizes is unknown. This entry is derived from a study of a mutant IDH1 vaccine in newly diagnosed glioma. Across the study: In weeks 1, 3, 5, 7, 11, 15, 19 and 23, patients were immunized, eight times in all. Patients began vaccination 4-6 weeks after radiotherapy alone, or with temozolomide cycles. Treated patients, averaging roughly 40 years, were around 60% male and around 40% female. Prior therapy was radiotherapy, temozolomide, or both; most received both.

TCRdb's table, derived via immunoSEQ multiplex PCR, lists solely in-frame clones and lacks some. The table has around 78,000 clones, over 75% seen once. Time point in this sample: week 5, during vaccination. Vaccination comprised doses that each held 300 ug of mutant IDH1 20-mer peptide, plus topical imiquimod. The CDR3 has 14 amino acids. V lost 7 bases and J lost 7, with 17 bases in between. The germline CDR1 and CDR2 sequences are MNHNS and SASEGT. This sequence joins TRBV6-1 and TRBJ2-1; unclear D gene. The clonotype was recovered from a woman between 50 and 59 years old with glioma. Sequencing used PBMCs, obtained from a glioma patient whose treatment included an IDH1 peptide vaccine. Here the CDR3 DNA reads TGTGCCAGCACCGATTTGGGGTATCGAAATGAGCAGTTCTTC. It yields the protein CASTDLGYRNEQFF.